These 21 T cell receptor beta chains came from one sample sequenced in a study of chemoradiotherapy in HPV16-positive cancers. The assay was immunoSEQ multiplex PCR, and TCRdb's table has in-frame clones only and misses some. The sample consists of tens of thousands of clones, roughly 90% of them appearing once. The specimen was blood, collected from a patient who underwent chemoradiotherapy. These TCRs come from a human donor with HPV-associated anogenital cancer.

With regard to this clone: At the DNA level, this CDR3 is encoded by other sequences in the same sample as well. J is TRBJ1-1 and V is TRBV30; no reliable D call. CDR3 size: 13 residues. V dropped 0 bases and J dropped 0 bases, with 5 bases sitting between them. CDR1 is GTSNPN and CDR2 is SVGIG in the germline V gene (reference sequence). Written as DNA, the CDR3 is TGTGCCTGGAGTGTAACATTGAACACTGAAGCTTTCTTT. Translated: CAWSVTLNTEAFF.

The chain carries TRBV7-2 and TRBJ2-3, with D perhaps matching TRBD1 (5 bases). Germline CDR1 SGHTA, CDR2 FQGNSA. The CDR3 totals 13 residues. Between the trimmed V and J ends, which lost 7 bases and 4 bases, there was a span of 12 bases. The CDR3, as DNA: TGTGCCAGCAACCCCCAGGGCGCAGATACGCAGTATTTT. Its translation is CASNPQGADTQYF. Full variable domain (rest looked up from reference TRBV7-2 and TRBJ2-3): GAGVSQSPSNKVTEKGKDVELRCDPISGHTALYWYRQSLGQGLEFLIYFQGNSAPDKSGLPSDRFSAERTGGSVSTLTIQRTQQEDSAVYLCASNPQGADTQYFGPGTRLTVL.

The rearrangement joins TRBV11-2 to TRBJ1-1, with D perhaps TRBD1 (5 bases). The CDR3 runs 15 residues. Trimming took off 0 bases at V and 4 bases at J, with 12 bases between the two ends. Germline-derived CDR1 and CDR2 are SGHAT and FQNNGV. CDR3 residues: CASSLDLGGSTEAFF. CDR3 DNA sequence: TGTGCCAGCAGCTTAGATCTCGGGGGATCCACTGAAGCTTTCTTT.

The chain has TRBV4-3 and TRBJ2-4, with 7 bases identical to TRBD2. Per germline, CDR1 LGHNA and CDR2 YSLEER. CDR3 length: 18 amino acids. Unmatched junction bases numbered 14, after V lost 0 bases and J lost 6 bases. CDR3 in DNA: TGCGCCAGCAGCCAAGATCCTCTAGCGGAGCGGAGGGTAAACATTCAGTACTTC. This codes for CASSQDPLAERRVNIQYF.

The chain is built from TRBV4-3 and TRBJ1-6; the D gene is possibly TRBD1 (5 bases). Germline CDR1 and CDR2: LGHNA and YSLEER. Trimming left V 1 base short and J 9 bases short, with 10 bases between. The CDR3 is made up of 14 amino acids. The CDR3 sequence is CASSQGQGGSPLHF. CDR3 bases: TGCGCCAGCAGCCAAGGGCAGGGCGGTTCACCCCTCCACTTT.

This rearrangement joins TRBV7-8 to TRBJ1-1; the match to TRBD1 covers 10 bases. The CDR3 covers 16 residues. Germline CDR1 reads SGHVS; CDR2 reads FQNEAQ. The junction had 7 bases not matched to a gene; V was cut back by 5 bases and J by 1 base. The CDR3 loop is CASSLRQGARNTEAFF. The CDR3 coding sequence is TGTGCCAGCAGCCTCCGACAGGGGGCAAGGAACACTGAAGCTTTCTTT.

The chain uses TRBV30 and TRBJ2-2; tentative D call: TRBD2 (5 bases). Germline CDR1 reads GTSNPN; CDR2 reads SVGIG (reference sequence). This CDR3 is built from 14 residues. V was pared by 0 bases and J by 2 bases, with 7 bases between. In DNA form, the CDR3 reads TGTGCCTGGAGTGTACTAGATAACACCGGGGAGCTGTTTTTT. Residues: CAWSVLDNTGELFF.

The CDR3 sequence: CASSFLSGGRTDTQYF. The CDR3 coding sequence is TGTGCCAGCAGCTTCCTTAGCGGGGGACGCACAGATACGCAGTATTTT. This chain links TRBV7-2 with TRBJ2-3, with 9 positions matching TRBD2. Germline values: CDR1 SGHTA, CDR2 FQGNSA. The junction had 5 bases not matched to a gene; V was cut back by 3 bases and J by 1 base. CDR3 length: 16 amino acids.

The chain links TRBV7-2 to TRBJ2-7; 9 nucleotides align to TRBD1. CDR1 is SGHTA, CDR2 FQGNSA, per germline. The CDR3 totals 15 residues. Germline trimming cut 2 bases from V and 6 bases from J; bases unmatched to any gene: 8. The CDR3, as DNA: TGTGCCAGCAGCTTATGGGGACAGGGATCTGGCGAGCAGTACTTC. It translates to CASSLWGQGSGEQYF.

The chain couples TRBV5-1 to TRBJ1-1; D gene ambiguous. CDR1 and CDR2 (germline): SGHRS, YFSETQ. The V and J ends lost 0 bases and 2 bases respectively, with 8 bases between them. This CDR3 contains 14 residues. CDR3 coding DNA: TGCGCCAGCAGCTTGGGAGGGTTTAACACTGAAGCTTTCTTT. Translation: CASSLGGFNTEAFF.

The J gene is TRBJ2-7, the V gene TRBV7-9; D is possibly TRBD1 (6 bases). Germline V gene sequence: CDR1 SEHNR, CDR2 FQNEAQ (reference sequence). The CDR3 sequence is 14 residues long. V gave up 3 bases and J gave up 0 bases, with 9 bases separating them. The CDR3 sequence: CASSFDRSSYEQYF. DNA of the CDR3: TGTGCCAGCAGCTTTGACAGGAGCTCCTACGAGCAGTACTTC.

V is TRBV6-5 and J is TRBJ1-2; unclear D gene. The germline V gene encodes CDR1 MNHEY and CDR2 SVGAGI. Trimming removed 0 bases at V and 5 bases at J, with 7 bases between. CDR3 length equals 13 residues. The chain's CDR3 is CASSYSGRYGYTF. For the CDR3, the DNA is TGTGCCAGCAGTTACTCAGGCCGATATGGCTACACCTTC.

The genes are TRBV2 and TRBJ2-5, with 7 nucleotides matching TRBD1. The ends lost 6 bases at V and 4 bases at J; junction bases unmatched: 11. Germline V gives CDR1 SNHLY, CDR2 FYNNEI. The CDR3 spans 15 residues. CDR3 protein: CASSIDRVGGETQYF. CDR3 nucleotide sequence: TGTGCCAGCAGCATAGACAGGGTAGGAGGAGAGACCCAGTACTTC.

This sequence joins TRBV19 and TRBJ2-3; perhaps TRBD1 as D (7 bases). The CDR3 covers 17 residues. The germline CDR1 and CDR2 sequences are LNHDA and SQIVND (reference sequence). V was cut by 1 base and J by 3 bases, with 17 bases left in between. This CDR3 reads CASSIVAAGGGTDTQYF. DNA for the CDR3: TGTGCCAGTAGTATAGTCGCGGCAGGGGGAGGAACAGATACGCAGTATTTT.

The V call is TRBV4-3, the J call TRBJ1-2; the match to TRBD1 covers 9 bases. This CDR3 has 15 amino acids. CDR1 and CDR2 (germline): LGHNA, YSLEER. With V trimmed by 0 bases and J by 5 bases, 4 bases remained unmatched. CDR3 region: CASSQDGTGRYGYTF. The CDR3 DNA follows: TGCGCCAGCAGCCAAGACGGGACAGGGCGTTATGGCTACACCTTC.

This chain connects TRBV7-9 to TRBJ2-5; D may be TRBD1 (6 bases). This CDR3 comprises 14 residues. V lost 5 bases to trimming and J lost 4 bases, with 14 bases between them. Germline CDR1 SEHNR, CDR2 FQNEAQ (reference sequence). CDR3 DNA: TGTGCCAGCAGCCGAGGACAGAAGGGAGAGACCCAGTACTTC. As protein: CASSRGQKGETQYF.

The chain employs TRBV9 and TRBJ2-1, with a tentative D call TRBD2 (5 bases). Trimming took off 0 bases at V and 9 bases at J, with 10 bases between the two ends. Germline CDR1 SGDLS, CDR2 YYNGEE. This CDR3 contains 13 residues. CDR3 loop: CASSVALVGEQFF. The CDR3 DNA reads as TGTGCCAGCAGCGTAGCACTAGTGGGTGAGCAGTTCTTC.

The genes are TRBV7-2 and TRBJ1-2, with D perhaps TRBD1 (5 bases). V was cut by 3 bases and J by 4 bases, with 12 bases left in between. The CDR3 covers 14 residues. The germline V gene encodes CDR1 SGHTA and CDR2 FQGNSA. Written as DNA, the CDR3 is TGTGCCAGCAGCTTCCCTACAGGAACCTATGGCTACACCTTC. As protein: CASSFPTGTYGYTF.

This sequence joins TRBV21-1 and TRBJ1-2. TRBV21-1 is shown as a pseudogene. This CDR3 is 15 amino acids long. CDR3 DNA: TGTGCCAGCAGCGACTCCCAGTCTGATCGCTGGGGCTACACCTTC. It translates to CASSDSQSDRWGYTF.

The V call is TRBV5-1, the J call TRBJ1-1; 7 bases match TRBD1. The CDR3 length is 14 residues. V gave up 4 bases and J gave up 2 bases; unmatched junction bases: 5. The germline CDR1 and CDR2 sequences are SGHRS and YFSETQ. CDR3 in amino acids: CASSAYRGNTEAFF. Here the CDR3 DNA reads TGCGCCAGCAGCGCATACAGGGGAAACACTGAAGCTTTCTTT.

This chain connects TRBV9 to TRBJ1-4, with TRBD1 as a possible D gene (6 bases). There are 17 residues in the CDR3. Between the trimmed V and J ends, which lost 8 bases and 6 bases, there was a span of 26 bases. In germline, CDR1 is SGDLS, CDR2 YYNGEE. The CDR3 loop is CASSLGGSRGWDEKLFF. DNA for the CDR3: TGTGCCAGTTCCTTGGGGGGCAGCAGGGGTTGGGATGAAAAACTGTTTTTT.